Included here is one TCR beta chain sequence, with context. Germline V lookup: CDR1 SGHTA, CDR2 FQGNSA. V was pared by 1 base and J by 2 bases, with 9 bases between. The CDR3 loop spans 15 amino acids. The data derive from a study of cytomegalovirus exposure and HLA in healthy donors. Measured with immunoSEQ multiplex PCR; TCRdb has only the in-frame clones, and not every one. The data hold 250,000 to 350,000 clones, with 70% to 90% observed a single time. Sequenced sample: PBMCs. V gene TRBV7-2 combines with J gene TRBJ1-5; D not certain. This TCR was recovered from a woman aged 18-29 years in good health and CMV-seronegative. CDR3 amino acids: CASSLGELGNQPQHF. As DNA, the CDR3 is TGTGCCAGCAGCTTAGGGGAGTTGGGCAATCAGCCCCAGCATTTT.